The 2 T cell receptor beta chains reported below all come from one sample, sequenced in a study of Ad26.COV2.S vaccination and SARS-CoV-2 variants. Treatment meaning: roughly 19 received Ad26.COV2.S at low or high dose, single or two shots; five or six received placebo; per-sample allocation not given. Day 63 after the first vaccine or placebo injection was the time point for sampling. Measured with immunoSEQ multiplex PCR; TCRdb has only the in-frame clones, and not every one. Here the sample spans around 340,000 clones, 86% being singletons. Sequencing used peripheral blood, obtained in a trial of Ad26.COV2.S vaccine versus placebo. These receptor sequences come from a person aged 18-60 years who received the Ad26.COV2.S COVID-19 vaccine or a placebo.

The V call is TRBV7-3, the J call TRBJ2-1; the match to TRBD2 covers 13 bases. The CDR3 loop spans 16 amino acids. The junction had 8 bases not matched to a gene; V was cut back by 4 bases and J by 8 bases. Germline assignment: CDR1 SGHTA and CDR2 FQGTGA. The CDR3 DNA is TGTGCCAGCAGCTCCGGACTAGCGGGAGTTTCAGATGAGCAGTTCTTC. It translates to CASSSGLAGVSDEQFF. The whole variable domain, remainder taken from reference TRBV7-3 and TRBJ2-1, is GAGVSQTPSNKVTEKGKYVELRCDPISGHTALYWYRQSLGQGPEFLIYFQGTGAADDSGLPNDRFFAVRPEGSVSTLKIQRTERGDSAVYLCASSSGLAGVSDEQFFGPGTRLTVL.

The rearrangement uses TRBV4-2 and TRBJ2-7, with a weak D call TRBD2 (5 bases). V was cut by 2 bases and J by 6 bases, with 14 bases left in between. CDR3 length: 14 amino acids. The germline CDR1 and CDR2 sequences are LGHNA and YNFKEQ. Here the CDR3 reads CASSQFSLGGEQYF. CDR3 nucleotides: TGTGCCAGCAGCCAATTCAGCCTAGGAGGCGAGCAGTACTTC.